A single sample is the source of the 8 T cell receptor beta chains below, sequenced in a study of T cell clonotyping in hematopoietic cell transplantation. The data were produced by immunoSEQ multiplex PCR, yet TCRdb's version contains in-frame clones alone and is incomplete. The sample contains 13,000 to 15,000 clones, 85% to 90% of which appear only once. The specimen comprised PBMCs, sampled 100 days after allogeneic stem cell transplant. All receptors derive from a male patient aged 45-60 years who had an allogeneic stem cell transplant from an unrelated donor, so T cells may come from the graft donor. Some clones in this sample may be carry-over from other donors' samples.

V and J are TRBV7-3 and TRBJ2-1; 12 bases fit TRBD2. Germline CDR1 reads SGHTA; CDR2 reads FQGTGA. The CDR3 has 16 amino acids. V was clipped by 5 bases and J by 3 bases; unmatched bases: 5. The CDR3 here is CASSVTSGGYYNEQFF. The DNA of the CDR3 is TGTGCCAGCAGCGTCACTAGCGGGGGGTACTACAATGAGCAGTTCTTC.

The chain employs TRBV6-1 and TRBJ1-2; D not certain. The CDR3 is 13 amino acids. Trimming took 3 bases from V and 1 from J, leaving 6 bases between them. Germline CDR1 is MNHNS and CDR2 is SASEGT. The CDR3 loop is CASSDVSNYGYTF. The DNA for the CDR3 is TGTGCCAGCAGTGATGTCAGTAACTATGGCTACACCTTC.

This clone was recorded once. CDR3 nucleotide sequence: TGTGCCAGTAGTAAGGGACAGGGGGCGTCTTACGAGCAGTACTTC. Amino acid sequence: CASSKGQGASYEQYF. V gene TRBV19 combines with J gene TRBJ2-7; 12 bases line up with TRBD1. The V segment lost 4 bases and the J segment 4 bases; nucleotides outside the gene matches: 5. Germline CDR1 reads LNHDA; CDR2 reads SQIVND (reference sequence). This CDR3 has 15 amino acids.

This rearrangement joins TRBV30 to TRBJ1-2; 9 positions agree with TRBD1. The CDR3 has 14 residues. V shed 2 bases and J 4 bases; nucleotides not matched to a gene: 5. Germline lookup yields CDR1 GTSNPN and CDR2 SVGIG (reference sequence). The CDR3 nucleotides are TGTGCCTGGAGTCAGGGACAGGGATCCTATGGCTACACCTTC. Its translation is CAWSQGQGSYGYTF.

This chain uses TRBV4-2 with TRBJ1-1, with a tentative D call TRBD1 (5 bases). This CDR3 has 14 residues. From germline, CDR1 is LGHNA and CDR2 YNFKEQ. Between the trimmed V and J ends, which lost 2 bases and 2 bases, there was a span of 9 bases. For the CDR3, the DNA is TGTGCCAGCAGCCAATCAGGGTACAACACTGAAGCTTTCTTT. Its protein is CASSQSGYNTEAFF.

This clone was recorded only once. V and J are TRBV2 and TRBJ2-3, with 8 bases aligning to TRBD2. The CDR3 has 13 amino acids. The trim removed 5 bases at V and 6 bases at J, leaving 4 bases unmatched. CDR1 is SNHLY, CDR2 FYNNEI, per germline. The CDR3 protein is CASSRAGEDTQYF. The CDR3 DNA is TGTGCCAGCAGTAGAGCGGGAGAGGATACGCAGTATTTT.

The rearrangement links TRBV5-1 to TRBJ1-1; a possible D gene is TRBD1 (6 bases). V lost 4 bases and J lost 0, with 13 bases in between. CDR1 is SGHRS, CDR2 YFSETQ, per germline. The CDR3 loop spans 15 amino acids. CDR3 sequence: CASSLGDTLNTEAFF. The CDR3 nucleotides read TGCGCCAGCAGCCTAGGGGACACTTTGAACACTGAAGCTTTCTTT.

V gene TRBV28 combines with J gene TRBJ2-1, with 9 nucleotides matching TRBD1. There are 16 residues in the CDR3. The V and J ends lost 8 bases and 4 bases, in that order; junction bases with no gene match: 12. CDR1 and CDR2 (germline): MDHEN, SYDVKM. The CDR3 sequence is CASQQGASVRYNEQFF. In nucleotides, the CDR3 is TGTGCCAGCCAACAGGGGGCGTCGGTGAGATACAATGAGCAGTTCTTC.